The 26 T cell receptor beta chains below all came from one sample that was sequenced in a study of blood T cells in healthy people across ages. Primed by a sample-barcoded 5' primer and a J-beta primer mix, a second PCR proceeded for about 7 to 11 cycles. TCRdb called the 5' RACE reads again in MiXCR, with one record for every CDR3 protein. Of 1.5 million to 2 million distinct CDR3 sequences in the sample, 28% were seen once. The source material was blood. These receptors came from a woman between 25 and 40 years old in good health.

The rearrangement joins TRBV7-8 to TRBJ2-5, with D perhaps matching TRBD2 (6 bases). The CDR3 is 14 residues long. CDR1 SGHVS and CDR2 FQNEAQ come from the germline V gene. V gave up 4 bases and J gave up 7 bases, with 16 bases separating them. The CDR3 is CASSSASMGGTQYF. CDR3 DNA: TGTGCCAGCAGCTCAGCATCAATGGGGGGGACCCAGTACTTC.

This clonotype was observed a handful of times. CDR3: CASSRYGGRGTDTQYF. CDR3 coding DNA: TGTGCCAGCAGCCGCTACGGCGGGAGAGGGACAGATACGCAGTATTTT. The chain has TRBV5-6 and TRBJ2-3, with TRBD2 identical over 7 bases. The germline V gene encodes CDR1 SGHDT and CDR2 YYEEEE. Trimming at V came to 4 bases and at J to 3 bases, leaving 11 bases not matched to a gene. The CDR3 runs 16 residues.

This chain joins TRBV5-1 and TRBJ2-3; TRBD2 matches at 14 bases. Germline V gene sequence: CDR1 SGHRS, CDR2 YFSETQ. The CDR3 is made up of 17 amino acids. V lost 4 bases and J lost 3; bases outside the gene matches: 7. The CDR3 is CASSPGTSGGSTDTQYF. CDR3 coding DNA: TGCGCCAGCAGCCCGGGGACTAGCGGGGGATCGACAGATACGCAGTATTTT. Full variable domain (outside the CDR3, taken from reference TRBV5-1 and TRBJ2-3): KAGVTQTPRYLIKTRGQQVTLSCSPISGHRSVSWYQQTPGQGLQFLFEYFSETQRNKGNFPGRFSGRQFSNSRSEMNVSTLELGDSALYLCASSPGTSGGSTDTQYFGPGTRLTVL.

There are a few counts of this clonotype. The J gene is TRBJ1-4, the V gene TRBV4-1; 7 nucleotides agree with TRBD1. The germline V gene encodes CDR1 MGHRA and CDR2 YSYEKL. V was pared by 4 bases and J by 5 bases, with 10 bases of the junction left unmatched. The CDR3 spans 16 residues. CDR3 amino acids: CASSPTVQGINEKLFF. CDR3 bases: TGCGCCAGCAGCCCCACGGTACAGGGGATCAATGAAAAACTGTTTTTT.

The table lists this clonotype with many counts. The genes are TRBV7-3 and TRBJ2-3; TRBD1 matches at 9 bases. CDR3 length: 15 amino acids. V lost 2 bases and J lost 2; bases outside the gene matches: 2. Germline V gives CDR1 SGHTA, CDR2 FQGTGA. The CDR3: CASSLGTGTTDTQYF. The CDR3 DNA sequence: TGTGCCAGCAGCTTAGGGACAGGGACCACAGATACGCAGTATTTT.

This clonotype was found many times. The V and J genes are TRBV7-2 and TRBJ2-4, with no clear D. Germline V gene sequence: CDR1 SGHTA, CDR2 FQGNSA. This CDR3 is built from 15 residues. The ends were cut back, 5 bases at V and 0 bases at J, with 11 bases in the middle. This CDR3 reads CASSLNTRAKNIQYF. The CDR3, as DNA: TGTGCCAGCAGCCTAAACACACGAGCCAAAAACATTCAGTACTTC.

This clonotype was seen at least ten times. V and J are TRBV7-7 and TRBJ2-1; the match to TRBD1 covers 9 bases. Germline-derived CDR1 and CDR2 are SSHAT and FNYEAQ (reference sequence). The CDR3 runs 17 residues. The V and J ends lost 5 bases and 3 bases, in that order; junction bases with no gene match: 11. The CDR3 region is CASSGGTGTGNYNEQFF. The CDR3 DNA reads as TGTGCCAGCAGCGGGGGAACCGGGACAGGGAACTACAATGAGCAGTTCTTC.

In this sample, this clonotype turned up a few times. The J gene is TRBJ2-7, the V gene TRBV20-1, with TRBD1 matching over 8 bases. V lost 6 bases to trimming and J lost 2 bases; unmatched junction nucleotides: 6. Germline V gene sequence: CDR1 DFQATT, CDR2 SNEGSKA (reference sequence). The CDR3 loop spans 13 amino acids. CDR3 amino acids: CSATLTGAYEQYF. The CDR3 nucleotides are TGCAGTGCCACATTGACAGGGGCCTACGAGCAGTACTTC.

This clonotype was seen more than once but under ten times. This chain connects TRBV11-2 to TRBJ2-7; 9 nucleotides agree with TRBD2. The CDR3 totals 15 residues. Trimming at V came to 5 bases and at J to 7 bases, leaving 12 bases not matched to a gene. Per germline, CDR1 SGHAT and CDR2 FQNNGV. CDR3 residues: CASSLNLAGNNEQYF. In DNA form, the CDR3 reads TGTGCCAGCAGCCTTAACCTAGCGGGGAACAATGAGCAGTACTTC.

CDR3 in DNA: TGTGCCAGCAAACCTTCTGGGGTCCCCTACGAGCAGTACTTC. The encoded protein is CASKPSGVPYEQYF. The chain employs TRBV28 and TRBJ2-7; D ambiguous. Germline V gene data show CDR1 as MDHEN and CDR2 as SYDVKM. The CDR3 has 14 residues. Trimming stripped 7 bases from V and 2 bases from J, with 15 bases between.

This clonotype was counted between two and nine times. V and J are TRBV12-3 or TRBV12-4 and TRBJ2-1; 7 nucleotides agree with TRBD1. This CDR3 comprises 14 residues. V lost 8 bases and J lost 6; bases outside the gene matches: 10. The CDR3 sequence: CASLKTGTLNEQFF. CDR3 sequence (DNA): TGTGCCAGCCTAAAGACAGGGACACTCAATGAGCAGTTCTTC.

As regards this clonotype: The junction departs from germline at one end; a sequencing error may be responsible. The chain joins TRBV7-2 to TRBJ2-3; the match to TRBD1 covers 8 bases. Looked up from germline, CDR1 is SGHTA and CDR2 is FQGNSA. CDR3 length equals 15 residues. CDR3 nucleotide sequence: TGTGCCGGCAGGACAGGGATTTCTAGCACAGATACGCAGTATTTT. It yields the protein CAGRTGISSTDTQYF.

The chain uses TRBV20-1 and TRBJ2-5; TRBD1 matches 7 bases. The J call is doubtful: the DNA matches TRBJ2-7 better. The CDR3 consists of 14 residues. CDR1 is DFQATT, CDR2 SNEGSKA, per germline (reference sequence). The CDR3 coding sequence is TGCAGTGCTCCAACGACAGGGTCAGAGGACGAGCAGTACTTC. Residues: CSAPTTGSEDEQYF.

This clonotype was found a few times. This rearrangement joins TRBV10-3 to TRBJ2-5; D possibly corresponds to TRBD2 (7 bases). The CDR3 is made up of 13 amino acids. Germline CDR1 and CDR2: ENHRY and SYGVKD. Trimming removed 4 bases at V and 5 bases at J, with 11 bases between. The CDR3 loop reads CAISGGGHETQYF. CDR3 bases: TGTGCCATCAGTGGCGGGGGCCACGAGACCCAGTACTTC.

This clonotype was picked up a small number of times. The chain carries TRBV7-9 and TRBJ2-1; 7 nucleotides match TRBD1. V lost 5 bases, J lost 0 bases, and 13 bases stayed unmatched. CDR3 length: 18 amino acids. Germline V gives CDR1 SEHNR, CDR2 FQNEAQ (reference sequence). The CDR3 protein is CASSKPTGIPSSYNEQFF. In DNA, the CDR3 is TGTGCCAGCAGCAAGCCGACAGGGATCCCGAGCTCCTACAATGAGCAGTTCTTC.

This chain links TRBV25-1 with TRBJ1-1; D is unresolved. V dropped 4 bases and J dropped 8 bases, with 11 bases sitting between them. In germline, CDR1 is MGHDK, CDR2 SYGVNS. The CDR3 has 12 residues. DNA of the CDR3: TGTGCCAGCAGTGTCCATTTCGGGGAAGCTTTCTTT. The encoded protein is CASSVHFGEAFF. Complete variable domain (other parts from reference TRBV25-1 and TRBJ1-1): EADIYQTPRYLVIGTGKKITLECSQTMGHDKMYWYQQDPGMELHLIHYSYGVNSTEKGDLSSESTVSRIRTEHFPLTLESARPSHTSQYLCASSVHFGEAFFGQGTRLTVV.

This clonotype has more than one count but fewer than ten. J is TRBJ1-5 and V is TRBV20-1; D ambiguous. Germline loops: CDR1 DFQATT, CDR2 SNEGSKA (reference sequence). CDR3 length equals 16 residues. V lost 5 bases to trimming and J lost 7 bases, with 24 bases between them. Here the CDR3 DNA reads TGCAGTGCTGCAGCCACAGCAGCGGGTGTTGGCCAGCCCCAGCATTTT. It translates to CSAAATAAGVGQPQHF.

The chain links TRBV30 to TRBJ2-1, with D tentatively TRBD2 (6 bases). The germline V gene encodes CDR1 GTSNPN and CDR2 SVGIG (reference sequence). V shed 4 bases and J shed 7 bases, with 20 bases lying between them. This CDR3 spans 15 amino acids. The CDR3 spells CAWKRGLDVPNEQFF. The CDR3 nucleotides are TGTGCCTGGAAGAGGGGACTCGATGTCCCTAATGAGCAGTTCTTC.

The rearrangement links TRBV7-8 to TRBJ2-1; the D gene is possibly TRBD1 (5 bases). The V and J ends lost 0 bases and 2 bases respectively, with 14 bases between them. The CDR3 extends over 17 amino acids. Germline CDR1 SGHVS, CDR2 FQNEAQ. The CDR3 DNA reads as TGTGCCAGCAGCTTAGCGCTGGCAGGGCCAACCTACAATGAGCAGTTCTTC. Its protein product is CASSLALAGPTYNEQFF.

The chain is built from TRBV20-1 and TRBJ2-4; the match to TRBD2 covers 7 bases. The CDR3 is made up of 13 amino acids. CDR1 and CDR2 (germline): DFQATT, SNEGSKA (reference sequence). The V and J ends lost 5 bases and 3 bases, in that order; junction bases with no gene match: 4. CDR3 protein: CSAGGEIKNIQYF. The DNA of the CDR3 is TGCAGTGCTGGGGGGGAAATCAAAAACATTCAGTACTTC.

The chain employs TRBV28 and TRBJ2-7; tentatively, D is TRBD2 (6 bases). The germline V and J ends were trimmed by 2 bases and 6 bases, with 14 bases remaining between them. There are 14 residues in the CDR3. Germline V gene lookup returns CDR1 MDHEN and CDR2 SYDVKM. CDR3 sequence reads: CASSLIGGAGEQYF. The CDR3 coding sequence is TGTGCCAGCAGTTTAATAGGCGGGGCGGGCGAGCAGTACTTC.

As to this clonotype: A read error is possible here, since a much larger clone lies one base away. This rearrangement joins TRBV5-6 to TRBJ2-4; TRBD1 matches 7 bases. CDR3 length: 14 residues. Germline loops: CDR1 SGHDT, CDR2 YYEEEE. V trimming: 1 base; J trimming: 6 bases; junction bases outside the gene matches: 4. The CDR3: CASSLLGQRNIQYF. CDR3 nucleotides: TGTGCCAGCAGCTTGCTGGGACAGAGAAACATTCAGTACTTC.

This chain uses TRBV10-2 with TRBJ1-1, with 8 bases fitting TRBD1. CDR1 is WSHSY and CDR2 is SAAADI in the germline V gene. The CDR3 has 17 residues. Trimming at V came to 10 bases and at J to 6 bases, leaving 22 bases not matched to a gene. The CDR3 DNA sequence: TGCGCCACCCTGAATAGACAGGGGTTTGTGTGGGGCCCTGAAGCTTTCTTT. This gives the protein CATLNRQGFVWGPEAFF.

In this sample, this clonotype turned up many times. The chain couples TRBV29-1 to TRBJ1-4; D is unclear. This CDR3 region has 12 residues. In germline, CDR1 is SQVTM, CDR2 ANQGSEA. Deletions cut 6 bases from V and 4 bases from J, with 9 bases between. CDR3 sequence: CSVGELNEKLFF. In DNA form, the CDR3 reads TGCAGCGTCGGGGAACTTAATGAAAAACTGTTTTTT. The full variable domain, in which reference TRBV29-1 and TRBJ1-4 provide the parts outside the CDR3, is SAVISQKPSRDICQRGTSLTIQCQVDSQVTMMFWYRQQPGQSLTLIATANQGSEATYESGFVIDKFPISRPNLTFSTLTVSNMSPEDSSIYLCSVGELNEKLFFGSGTQLSVL.

The V and J genes are TRBV5-1 and TRBJ2-1; the D gene is possibly TRBD1 (5 bases). CDR1 and CDR2 from the germline V gene are SGHRS and YFSETQ. This CDR3 is built from 14 residues. Trimming took off 4 bases at V and 8 bases at J, with 16 bases between the two ends. The CDR3 sequence is CASSAKTLGDEQFF. The CDR3, as DNA: TGCGCCAGCAGCGCAAAAACGCTAGGGGATGAGCAGTTCTTC.

In this sample, this clonotype turned up a few times. The chain couples TRBV20-1 to TRBJ2-3; the D gene is possibly TRBD1 (7 bases). Germline V gene sequence: CDR1 DFQATT, CDR2 SNEGSKA (reference sequence). Between the trimmed V and J ends, which lost 5 bases and 3 bases, there was a span of 21 bases. The CDR3 totals 16 residues. CDR3 sequence (DNA): TGCAGTGCTGGAAGTTACAGGGGTGGGGGGACAGATACGCAGTATTTT. This codes for CSAGSYRGGGTDTQYF.